This T cell receptor (beta chain) was found in a study of molecular identifiers for immune sequencing clone quantification. V lost 10 bases, J lost 5 bases, and 7 bases stayed unmatched. CDR1 and CDR2 from the germline V gene are SGHDT and YYEEEE. This CDR3 region has 12 residues. TCRdb reprocessed the PCR reads with MiXCR, giving one entry per CDR3 protein. Of 490,000 or so distinct CDR3 sequences in the sample, roughly 25% were seen once. A few counts support this clonotype. This sequence was found in a human donor in good health. Some libraries in this study had Jurkat cell RNA spiked in. Sequenced material: naive CD8+ T cells from blood, with Jurkat cell RNA spiked in. This sample's subset: FACS-sorted CD8+CD4-CCR7+CD45RA+ naive T cells. The rearrangement joins TRBV5-6 to TRBJ2-5; TRBD2 agrees at 8 bases. CDR3 in amino acids: CARGAGGETQYF. The CDR3 nucleotides read TGTGCCCGTGGTGCGGGGGGTGAGACCCAGTACTTC.